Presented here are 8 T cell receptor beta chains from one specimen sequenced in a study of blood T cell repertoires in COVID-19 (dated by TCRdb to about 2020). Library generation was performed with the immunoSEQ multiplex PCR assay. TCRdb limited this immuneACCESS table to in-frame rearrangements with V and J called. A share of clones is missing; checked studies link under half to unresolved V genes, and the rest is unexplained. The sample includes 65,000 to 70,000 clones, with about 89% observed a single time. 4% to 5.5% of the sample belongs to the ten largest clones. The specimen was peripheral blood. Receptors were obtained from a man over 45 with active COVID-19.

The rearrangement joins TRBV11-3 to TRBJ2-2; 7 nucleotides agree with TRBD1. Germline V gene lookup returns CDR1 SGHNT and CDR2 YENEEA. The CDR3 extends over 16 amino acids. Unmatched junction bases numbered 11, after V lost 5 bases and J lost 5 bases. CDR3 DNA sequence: TGTGCCAGCAGCGCGCGACAGGGACGGAATACCGGGGAGCTGTTTTTT. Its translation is CASSARQGRNTGELFF.

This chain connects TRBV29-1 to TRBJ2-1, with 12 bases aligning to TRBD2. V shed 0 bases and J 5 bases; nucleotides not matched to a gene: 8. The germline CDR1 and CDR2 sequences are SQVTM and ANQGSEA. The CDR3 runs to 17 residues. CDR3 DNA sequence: TGCAGCGTTGAAGATCCGCTAGCGGGAGGGCACGACAATGAGCAGTTCTTC. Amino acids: CSVEDPLAGGHDNEQFF.

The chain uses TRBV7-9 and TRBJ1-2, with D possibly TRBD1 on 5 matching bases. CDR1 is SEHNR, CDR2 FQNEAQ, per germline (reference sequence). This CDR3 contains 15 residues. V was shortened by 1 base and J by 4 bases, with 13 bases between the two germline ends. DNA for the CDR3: TGTGCCAGCAGCTTAGAGGCGGGGGGTGGCTATGGCTACACCTTC. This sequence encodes CASSLEAGGGYGYTF. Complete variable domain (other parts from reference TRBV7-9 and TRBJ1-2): DTGVSQNPRHKITKRGQNVTFRCDPISEHNRLYWYRQTLGQGPEFLTYFQNEAQLEKSRLLSDRFSAERPKGSFSTLEIQRTEQGDSAMYLCASSLEAGGGYGYTFGSGTRLTVV.

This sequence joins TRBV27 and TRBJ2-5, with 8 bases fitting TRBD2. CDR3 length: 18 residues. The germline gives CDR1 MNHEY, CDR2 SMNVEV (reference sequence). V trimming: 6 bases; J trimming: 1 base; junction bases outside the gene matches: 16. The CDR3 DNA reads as TGTGCCAGCAGATCGCTAGCGGGTGGAATCCTTCTCCAAGAGACCCAGTACTTC. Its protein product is CASRSLAGGILLQETQYF.

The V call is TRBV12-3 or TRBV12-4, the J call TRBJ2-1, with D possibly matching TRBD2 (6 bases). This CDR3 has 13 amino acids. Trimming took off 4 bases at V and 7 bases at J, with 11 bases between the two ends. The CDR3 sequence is CASSWGGANEQFF. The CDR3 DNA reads TGTGCCAGCAGTTGGGGCGGGGCGAATGAGCAGTTCTTC.

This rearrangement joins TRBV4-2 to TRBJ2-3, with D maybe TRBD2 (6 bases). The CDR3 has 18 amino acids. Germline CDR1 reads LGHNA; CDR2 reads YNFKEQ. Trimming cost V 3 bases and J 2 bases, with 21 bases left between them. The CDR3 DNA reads TGTGCCAGCAGCCACGCTTCTAACTTCGGGGGAGACACAGATACGCAGTATTTT. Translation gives CASSHASNFGGDTDTQYF.

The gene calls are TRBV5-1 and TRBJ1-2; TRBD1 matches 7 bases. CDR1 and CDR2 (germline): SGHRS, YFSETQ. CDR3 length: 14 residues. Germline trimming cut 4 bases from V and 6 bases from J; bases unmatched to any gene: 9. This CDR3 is CASSDSTGWDGYTF. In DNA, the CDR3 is TGCGCCAGCAGCGACTCGACAGGGTGGGATGGCTACACCTTC. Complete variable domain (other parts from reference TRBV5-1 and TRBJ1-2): KAGVTQTPRYLIKTRGQQVTLSCSPISGHRSVSWYQQTPGQGLQFLFEYFSETQRNKGNFPGRFSGRQFSNSRSEMNVSTLELGDSALYLCASSDSTGWDGYTFGSGTRLTVV.

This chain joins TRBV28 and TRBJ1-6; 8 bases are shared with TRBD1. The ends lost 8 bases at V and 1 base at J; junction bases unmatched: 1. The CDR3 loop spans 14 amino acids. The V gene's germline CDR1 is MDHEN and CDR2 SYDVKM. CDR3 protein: CASRQGSYNSPLHF. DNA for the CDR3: TGTGCCAGCCGACAGGGGTCCTATAATTCACCCCTCCACTTT.